Listed below are T cell receptor beta chains from one sample, sequenced in a study of blood T cell repertoires in COVID-19. Here immunoSEQ multiplex PCR was the method, and the copy in TCRdb shows in-frame clones only, minus some. The top ten clones hold 8% to 10% of a sample with over 200,000 clones, roughly 89% of them seen once. The sequenced material came from PBMCs or T cells enriched from blood (not recorded which). Every receptor here comes from a man in his forties who had recovered from COVID-19. Each CDR3 is given with its conserved first and last residue. The order of the fields is V gene, clone size, D gene, J gene, CDR3 protein, CDR3 DNA. D genes are given only for firm matches. Part of the rows lack a size; the others show once, few, many or a class for expanded clones.

v_gene: TRBV2; abundance: .; d_gene: TRBD2; j_gene: TRBJ2-1; CDR3aa: CASRRDSGSMYNEQFF; CDR3nt: TGTGCCAGCAGGAGAGATAGCGGGAGTATGTACAATGAGCAGTTCTTC
v_gene: TRBV27; abundance: .; d_gene: TRBD2; j_gene: TRBJ2-1; CDR3aa: CASSSSGIGDEQFF; CDR3nt: TGTGCCAGCAGTTCTAGCGGGATTGGTGATGAGCAGTTCTTC
v_gene: TRBV9; abundance: .; d_gene: TRBD2; j_gene: TRBJ2-1; CDR3aa: CASSVAPAGGSNEQFF; CDR3nt: TGTGCCAGCAGCGTAGCTCCAGCGGGGGGGAGCAATGAGCAGTTCTTC
v_gene: TRBV28; abundance: .; d_gene: .; j_gene: TRBJ1-5; CDR3aa: CASSLGRGNQPQHF; CDR3nt: TGTGCCAGCAGTTTGGGCAGGGGAAATCAGCCCCAGCATTTT
v_gene: TRBV10-2; abundance: .; d_gene: .; j_gene: TRBJ1-2; CDR3aa: CASSGLNQGGDGYTF; CDR3nt: TGCGCCAGCAGTGGACTTAACCAGGGAGGGGATGGCTACACCTTC
v_gene: TRBV5-1; abundance: .; d_gene: TRBD1; j_gene: TRBJ1-2; CDR3aa: CASARTGGAYGYTF; CDR3nt: TGCGCCAGCGCCAGGACAGGGGGCGCCTATGGCTACACCTTC
v_gene: TRBV27; abundance: .; d_gene: .; j_gene: TRBJ2-1; CDR3aa: CASSSRDSYNEQFF; CDR3nt: TGTGCCAGCAGTTCTCGGGACTCCTACAATGAGCAGTTCTTC
v_gene: TRBV11-3; abundance: .; d_gene: .; j_gene: TRBJ2-7; CDR3aa: CASSLGPTRYEQYF; CDR3nt: TGTGCCAGCAGCTTGGGCCCGACCCGCTACGAGCAGTACTTC
v_gene: TRBV18; abundance: .; d_gene: TRBD2; j_gene: TRBJ2-1; CDR3aa: CASSPERDHSYNEQFF; CDR3nt: TGTGCCAGCTCACCGGAGCGGGACCACTCCTACAATGAGCAGTTCTTC
v_gene: TRBV9; abundance: .; d_gene: .; j_gene: TRBJ1-1; CDR3aa: CASSVTGNTEAFF; CDR3nt: TGTGCCAGCAGCGTAACAGGGAACACTGAAGCTTTCTTT
v_gene: TRBV25-1; abundance: .; d_gene: TRBD1; j_gene: TRBJ2-7; CDR3aa: CASSELTGYHEQYF; CDR3nt: TGTGCCAGCAGTGAATTGACAGGGTACCACGAGCAGTACTTC
v_gene: TRBV19; abundance: .; d_gene: TRBD1; j_gene: TRBJ1-1; CDR3aa: CASLGQANTEAFF; CDR3nt: TGTGCCAGCCTGGGACAGGCAAACACTGAAGCTTTCTTT
v_gene: TRBV28; abundance: .; d_gene: .; j_gene: TRBJ1-1; CDR3aa: CASSFSLGGKDTEAFF; CDR3nt: TGTGCCAGCAGTTTTAGCTTAGGGGGTAAGGACACTGAAGCTTTCTTT
v_gene: TRBV19; abundance: .; d_gene: .; j_gene: TRBJ2-1; CDR3aa: CASSITGAYNEQFF; CDR3nt: TGTGCCAGTAGTATTACGGGAGCCTACAATGAGCAGTTCTTC
v_gene: TRBV28; abundance: .; d_gene: TRBD2; j_gene: TRBJ2-1; CDR3aa: CASKTGGPNEQFF; CDR3nt: TGTGCCAGCAAAACGGGGGGACCCAATGAGCAGTTCTTC
v_gene: TRBV11-2; abundance: once; d_gene: TRBD1; j_gene: TRBJ1-5; CDR3aa: CASSWGTGNQPQHF; CDR3nt: TGTGCCAGCAGCTGGGGGACAGGAAATCAGCCCCAGCATTTT
v_gene: TRBV7-8; abundance: .; d_gene: .; j_gene: TRBJ1-1; CDR3aa: CASREGRTNTEAFF; CDR3nt: TGTGCCAGCAGGGAGGGACGGACGAACACTGAAGCTTTCTTT
v_gene: TRBV9; abundance: .; d_gene: TRBD2; j_gene: TRBJ2-2; CDR3aa: CASSVDLAGENTGELFF; CDR3nt: TGTGCCAGCAGCGTAGACCTAGCGGGGGAGAACACCGGGGAGCTGTTTTTT
v_gene: TRBV4-3; abundance: .; d_gene: .; j_gene: TRBJ1-6; CDR3aa: CASSQDPVSGYSPLHF; CDR3nt: TGCGCCAGCAGCCAAGATCCGGTGAGCGGATATTCACCCCTCCACTTT
v_gene: TRBV6-5; abundance: .; d_gene: .; j_gene: TRBJ1-3; CDR3aa: CASSSRSVLSGNTIYF; CDR3nt: TGTGCCAGCAGTTCACGATCGGTCCTCTCTGGAAACACCATATATTTT
v_gene: TRBV7-8; abundance: few; d_gene: .; j_gene: TRBJ1-1; CDR3aa: CASSRLAGTEAFF; CDR3nt: TGTGCCAGCAGCCGCCTGGCAGGGACTGAAGCTTTCTTT
v_gene: TRBV7-9; abundance: .; d_gene: .; j_gene: TRBJ2-2; CDR3aa: CASSSSGRNTGELFF; CDR3nt: TGTGCCAGCAGCTCATCTGGGCGGAACACCGGGGAGCTGTTTTTT
v_gene: TRBV9; abundance: .; d_gene: TRBD2; j_gene: TRBJ2-3; CDR3aa: CASSGLAGTSQYF; CDR3nt: TGTGCCAGCAGCGGTCTAGCGGGGACATCGCAGTATTTT
v_gene: TRBV12-5; abundance: .; d_gene: .; j_gene: TRBJ2-7; CDR3aa: CASGLVFLSSGSNSYEQYF; CDR3nt: TGTGCTAGTGGTTTGGTATTTCTCTCCAGCGGGTCGAACTCCTACGAGCAGTACTTC
v_gene: TRBV4-2; abundance: once; d_gene: .; j_gene: TRBJ2-7; CDR3aa: CASRPDWTYEQYF; CDR3nt: TGTGCCAGCAGACCGGACTGGACCTACGAGCAGTACTTC
v_gene: TRBV24-1; abundance: once; d_gene: TRBD2; j_gene: TRBJ2-1; CDR3aa: CATSDSRQPGTSLNEQFF; CDR3nt: TGTGCCACCAGTGATAGTCGACAGCCTGGGACTAGCCTCAATGAGCAGTTCTTC
v_gene: TRBV6-5; abundance: .; d_gene: .; j_gene: TRBJ1-2; CDR3aa: CASSLDQLNYGYTF; CDR3nt: TGTGCCAGCAGTTTAGATCAATTGAACTATGGCTACACCTTC
v_gene: TRBV5-1; abundance: .; d_gene: TRBD1; j_gene: TRBJ1-1; CDR3aa: CASSLGTGGREAFF; CDR3nt: TGCGCCAGCAGCTTGGGGACAGGGGGCCGTGAAGCTTTCTTT
v_gene: TRBV28; abundance: .; d_gene: .; j_gene: TRBJ1-1; CDR3aa: CASRPGSALKDTEAFF; CDR3nt: TGTGCCAGCAGGCCCGGGTCCGCCTTAAAGGACACTGAAGCTTTCTTT
v_gene: TRBV5-1; abundance: .; d_gene: TRBD2; j_gene: TRBJ2-1; CDR3aa: CASSSGLESSEQFF; CDR3nt: TGCGCCAGCAGCTCGGGACTAGAATCAAGTGAGCAGTTCTTC
v_gene: TRBV7-3; abundance: .; d_gene: TRBD1; j_gene: TRBJ2-2; CDR3aa: CASSLAGDRDTGELFF; CDR3nt: TGTGCCAGCAGCTTAGCCGGGGACAGGGACACCGGGGAGCTGTTTTTT
v_gene: TRBV4-2; abundance: .; d_gene: .; j_gene: TRBJ2-5; CDR3aa: CASSQVAGATQETQYF; CDR3nt: TGTGCCAGCAGCCAAGTGGCGGGGGCTACTCAAGAGACCCAGTACTTC
v_gene: TRBV7-3; abundance: .; d_gene: .; j_gene: TRBJ2-4; CDR3aa: CASSLTPGDIQYF; CDR3nt: TGTGCCAGCAGCTTAACGCCGGGTGACATTCAGTACTTC
v_gene: TRBV9; abundance: .; d_gene: TRBD1; j_gene: TRBJ1-2; CDR3aa: CASSPGGGQTHGYTF; CDR3nt: TGTGCCAGCAGCCCAGGGGGAGGCCAGACCCATGGCTACACCTTC
v_gene: TRBV7-6; abundance: once; d_gene: TRBD2; j_gene: TRBJ2-1; CDR3aa: CASSLLLAGGTSYNEQFF; CDR3nt: TGTGCCAGCAGCTTATTGTTAGCGGGAGGGACCTCCTACAATGAGCAGTTCTTC
v_gene: TRBV7-8; abundance: .; d_gene: .; j_gene: TRBJ2-3; CDR3aa: CASSLRRWERTDTQYF; CDR3nt: TGTGCCAGCAGCTTAAGGAGGTGGGAGCGCACAGATACGCAGTATTTT
v_gene: TRBV2; abundance: .; d_gene: TRBD1; j_gene: TRBJ1-1; CDR3aa: CARPTGTGSTEAFF; CDR3nt: TGTGCCAGACCGACCGGGACAGGGTCCACTGAAGCTTTCTTT
v_gene: TRBV27; abundance: .; d_gene: .; j_gene: TRBJ2-7; CDR3aa: CASSLSFGYEQYF; CDR3nt: TGTGCCAGCAGTTTATCGTTCGGTTACGAGCAGTACTTC
v_gene: TRBV27; abundance: .; d_gene: TRBD2; j_gene: TRBJ2-1; CDR3aa: CATRDSGSHHAYNEQFF; CDR3nt: TGTGCCACCCGGGATAGCGGGAGCCATCATGCCTACAATGAGCAGTTCTTC
v_gene: TRBV15; abundance: .; d_gene: TRBD1; j_gene: TRBJ1-1; CDR3aa: CATSRENRGRTEAFF; CDR3nt: TGTGCCACCAGCAGAGAAAACAGGGGAAGGACTGAAGCTTTCTTT
v_gene: TRBV7-2; abundance: once; d_gene: TRBD1; j_gene: TRBJ1-5; CDR3aa: CASSDPRGTGGYSNQPQHF; CDR3nt: TGTGCCAGCAGCGATCCACGGGGGACAGGGGGATATAGCAATCAGCCCCAGCATTTT
v_gene: TRBV28; abundance: .; d_gene: .; j_gene: TRBJ2-7; CDR3aa: CASSYSREQYF; CDR3nt: TGTGCCAGCAGTTACTCGCGCGAGCAGTACTTC
v_gene: TRBV28; abundance: .; d_gene: TRBD2; j_gene: TRBJ2-5; CDR3aa: CASKTSGSGTEGPQYF; CDR3nt: TGTGCCAGTAAGACTAGCGGGAGTGGGACCGAGGGGCCCCAGTACTTC
v_gene: TRBV5-1; abundance: .; d_gene: .; j_gene: TRBJ1-1; CDR3aa: CASGQTMNTEAFF; CDR3nt: TGCGCCAGCGGACAGACTATGAACACTGAAGCTTTCTTT
v_gene: TRBV7-2; abundance: .; d_gene: TRBD2; j_gene: TRBJ2-1; CDR3aa: CASSLRTSGGLSYNEQFF; CDR3nt: TGTGCCAGCAGCTTACGGACTAGCGGGGGGCTATCCTACAATGAGCAGTTCTTC
v_gene: TRBV28; abundance: .; d_gene: .; j_gene: TRBJ2-3; CDR3aa: CASSLEFWHTTDTQYF; CDR3nt: TGTGCCAGCAGTCTAGAGTTCTGGCACACTACAGATACGCAGTATTTT
v_gene: TRBV9; abundance: .; d_gene: TRBD1; j_gene: TRBJ1-1; CDR3aa: CASSALTGDAEAFF; CDR3nt: TGTGCCAGCAGCGCCCTTACAGGGGACGCTGAAGCTTTCTTT
v_gene: TRBV19; abundance: once; d_gene: .; j_gene: TRBJ1-3; CDR3aa: CASSISRGSGNTIYF; CDR3nt: TGTGCCAGTAGTATTTCCCGCGGTTCTGGAAACACCATATATTTT
v_gene: TRBV15; abundance: .; d_gene: TRBD1; j_gene: TRBJ1-2; CDR3aa: CATSSPQGAVYGYTF; CDR3nt: TGTGCCACCAGCAGTCCACAGGGGGCGGTCTATGGCTACACCTTC
v_gene: TRBV12-5; abundance: .; d_gene: TRBD1; j_gene: TRBJ2-5; CDR3aa: CASGLRQGVKETQYF; CDR3nt: TGTGCTAGTGGTTTGAGACAGGGAGTGAAAGAGACCCAGTACTTC
v_gene: TRBV6-5; abundance: .; d_gene: .; j_gene: TRBJ2-1; CDR3aa: CASSYLQGQQDEFF; CDR3nt: TGTGCCAGCAGTTACTTACAGGGCCAACAGGACGAGTTCTTC
v_gene: TRBV15; abundance: .; d_gene: TRBD1; j_gene: TRBJ1-1; CDR3aa: CATSRGRLGGAWTEAFF; CDR3nt: TGTGCCACCAGCAGAGGAAGACTAGGGGGCGCATGGACTGAAGCTTTCTTT
v_gene: TRBV28; abundance: .; d_gene: TRBD2; j_gene: TRBJ2-5; CDR3aa: CASSRTSGRSSVQETQYF; CDR3nt: TGTGCCAGCTCGAGAACTAGCGGGAGGTCCAGCGTCCAAGAGACCCAGTACTTC
v_gene: TRBV9; abundance: .; d_gene: TRBD1; j_gene: TRBJ1-3; CDR3aa: CASSLNLGQGPGNTIYF; CDR3nt: TGTGCCAGCAGCCTAAATCTAGGACAGGGACCTGGAAACACCATATATTTT
v_gene: TRBV4-1; abundance: .; d_gene: .; j_gene: TRBJ1-1; CDR3aa: CASSHGGQEAFF; CDR3nt: TGCGCCAGCAGCCATGGAGGGCAGGAAGCTTTCTTT
v_gene: TRBV12-3/TRBV12-4; abundance: .; d_gene: .; j_gene: TRBJ2-4; CDR3aa: CASSSDRNIQYF; CDR3nt: TGTGCCAGCAGTTCGGACAGAAACATTCAGTACTTC
v_gene: TRBV5-6; abundance: .; d_gene: .; j_gene: TRBJ1-5; CDR3aa: CASSQRQWGFDQPQHF; CDR3nt: TGTGCCAGCAGCCAAAGACAGTGGGGTTTCGACCAGCCCCAGCATTTT
v_gene: TRBV19; abundance: .; d_gene: .; j_gene: TRBJ1-5; CDR3aa: CASSITPDDYSNQPQHF; CDR3nt: TGTGCCAGTAGTATTACCCCAGATGATTATAGCAATCAGCCCCAGCATTTT
v_gene: TRBV10-3; abundance: .; d_gene: TRBD1; j_gene: TRBJ1-1; CDR3aa: CAISESTGYTAFF; CDR3nt: TGTGCCATCAGTGAGTCGACAGGGTACACGGCTTTCTTT
v_gene: TRBV11-2; abundance: .; d_gene: TRBD2; j_gene: TRBJ2-1; CDR3aa: CASSLVPAGVSEQFF; CDR3nt: TGTGCCAGCAGCTTAGTACCAGCGGGAGTTTCTGAGCAGTTCTTC